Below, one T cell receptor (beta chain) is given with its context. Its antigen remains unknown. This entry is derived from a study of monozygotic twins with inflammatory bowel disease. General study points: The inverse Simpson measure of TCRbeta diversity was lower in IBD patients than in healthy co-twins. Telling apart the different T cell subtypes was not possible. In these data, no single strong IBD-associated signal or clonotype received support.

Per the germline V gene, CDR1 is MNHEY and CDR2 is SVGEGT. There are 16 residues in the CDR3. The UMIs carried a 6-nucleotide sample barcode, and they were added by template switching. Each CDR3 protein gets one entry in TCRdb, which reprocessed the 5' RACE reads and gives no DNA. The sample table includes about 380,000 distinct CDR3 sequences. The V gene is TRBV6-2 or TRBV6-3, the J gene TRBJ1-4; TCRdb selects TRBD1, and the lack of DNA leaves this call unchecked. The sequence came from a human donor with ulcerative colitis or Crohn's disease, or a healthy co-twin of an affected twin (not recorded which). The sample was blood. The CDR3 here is CASSTDRGLPNEKLFF.